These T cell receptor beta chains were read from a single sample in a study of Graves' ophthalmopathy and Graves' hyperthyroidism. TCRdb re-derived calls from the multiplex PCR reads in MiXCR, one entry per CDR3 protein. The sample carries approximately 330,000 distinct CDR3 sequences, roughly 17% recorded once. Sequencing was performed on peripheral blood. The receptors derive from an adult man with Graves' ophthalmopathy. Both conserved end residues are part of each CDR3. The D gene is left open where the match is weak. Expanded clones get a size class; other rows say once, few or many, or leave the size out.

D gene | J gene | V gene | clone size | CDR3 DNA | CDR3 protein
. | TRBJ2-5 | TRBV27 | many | TGTGCCAGCAGTTCGCCCGGGACCAAAAAAGAGACCCAGTACTTC | CASSSPGTKKETQYF
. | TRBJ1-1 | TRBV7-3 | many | TGTGCCAGCAGGGGGCTCGGCACTGAAGCTTTCTTT | CASRGLGTEAFF
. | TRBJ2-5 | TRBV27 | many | TGTGCCAGCAGCAGAAGCCCGGCAGGGCAGGTGACCCAGTACTTC | CASSRSPAGQVTQYF
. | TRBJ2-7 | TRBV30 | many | TGTGCCTGGAGTGTACTAACGGATACCTACGAGCAGTACTTC | CAWSVLTDTYEQYF
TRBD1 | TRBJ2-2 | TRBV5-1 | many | TGCGCCAGCAGCTTGGACGGGACAGCTAACACCGGGGAGCTGTTTTTT | CASSLDGTANTGELFF
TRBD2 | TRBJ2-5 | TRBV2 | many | TGTGCCAGCAGTGAAGCGCTGAGTTCGCGGGAGGGCCAAGAGACCCAGTACTTC | CASSEALSSREGQETQYF
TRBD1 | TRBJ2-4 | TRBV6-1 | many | TGTGCCAGCAGTCCGGGACAGGGTACATGGGCCAAAAACATTCAGTACTTC | CASSPGQGTWAKNIQYF
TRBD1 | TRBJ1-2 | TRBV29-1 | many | TGCAGCGTCGCCCATGGGCAGGGGGTGGGCTACACCTTC | CSVAHGQGVGYTF
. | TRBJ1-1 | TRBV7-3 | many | TGTGCCAGCAGCTTCCGGATGGACACTGAAGCTTTCTTT | CASSFRMDTEAFF
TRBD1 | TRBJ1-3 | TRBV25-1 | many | TGTGCCAGCATCCCCGCCCCCGGACAGGCCTTAGGCTCTGGAAACACCATATATTTT | CASIPAPGQALGSGNTIYF
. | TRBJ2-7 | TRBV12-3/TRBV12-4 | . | TGTGCCAGCAGTCCCACGCTGGCAACCGAGCAGTACTTC | CASSPTLATEQYF
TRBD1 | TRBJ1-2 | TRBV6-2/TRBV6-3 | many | TGTGCCAGCAGTTCCCCCCAGACAGGGGGCCACAGGGGCTACACCTTC | CASSSPQTGGHRGYTF
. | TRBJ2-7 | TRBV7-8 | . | TGTGCCAGCAGCAACGCCGCCTCCGAGCAGTACTTC | CASSNAASEQYF
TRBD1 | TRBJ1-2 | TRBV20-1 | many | TGCAGTGCTAGAGAACAACAGGGACAGGGCCCTTCGGGCTACACCTTC | CSAREQQGQGPSGYTF
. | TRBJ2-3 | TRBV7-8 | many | TGTGCCAGCAGCTTAAGGGCGCGGGTTGGAGATACGCAGTATTTT | CASSLRARVGDTQYF
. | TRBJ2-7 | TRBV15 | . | TGTGCCACCAGCAGAGATTTCAGCGCCTACGAGCAGTACTTC | CATSRDFSAYEQYF
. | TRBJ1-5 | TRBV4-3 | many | TGCGCCAGCAGCCAAGATTTCGGGGGCCGGCAGCCCCAGCATTTT | CASSQDFGGRQPQHF
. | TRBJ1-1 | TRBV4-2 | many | TGTGCCAGCAGCCCCCCCAGGGTTCGGAACACTGAAGCTTTCTTT | CASSPPRVRNTEAFF
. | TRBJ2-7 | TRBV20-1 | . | TGCAGTGCTCTCGGGACGGATACCTACGAGCAGTACTTC | CSALGTDTYEQYF
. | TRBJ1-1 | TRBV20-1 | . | TGCAGTGCTAGAGATTCAATGGGCACTGAAGCTTTCTTT | CSARDSMGTEAFF
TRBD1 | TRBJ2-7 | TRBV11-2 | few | TGTGCCATCAGCTTGGACCCGGGACAGGGCGCCTACGAGCAGTACTTC | CAISLDPGQGAYEQYF
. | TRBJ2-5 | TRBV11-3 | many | TGTGCCAGCAGCTTCAGGCGCACAGGGATAGAACAAGAGACCCAGTACTTC | CASSFRRTGIEQETQYF